The 30 T cell receptor beta chains reported below all come from one sample, sequenced in a study of blood T cell repertoires in COVID-19. The protocol was immunoSEQ multiplex PCR, while the TCRdb copy is restricted to in-frame clones and leaves out a portion. The table has about 170,000 clones, 84% seen once. Sequencing was carried out using peripheral blood. These receptors came from a middle-aged man who had recovered from COVID-19.

The chain couples TRBV5-4 to TRBJ2-5; 11 nucleotides agree with TRBD1. CDR3 length: 14 residues. CDR1 is SGHNT, CDR2 YYREEE, per germline (reference sequence). Trimming at V came to 4 bases and at J to 3 bases, leaving 2 bases not matched to a gene. DNA of the CDR3: TGTGCCAGCAGCGGGGGACAGGGGGAAGAGACCCAGTACTTC. This gives the protein CASSGGQGEETQYF. The variable domain in full, with the rest retrieved from reference TRBV5-4 and TRBJ2-5, is ETGVTQSPTHLIKTRGQQVTLRCSSQSGHNTVSWYQQALGQGPQFIFQYYREEENGRGNFPPRFSGLQFPNYSSELNVNALELDDSALYLCASSGGQGEETQYFGPGTRLLVL.

The V call is TRBV3-1 (or the pseudogene TRBV3-2), the J call TRBJ2-1; 13 bases line up with TRBD2. The CDR3 spans 15 residues. The junction had 4 bases not matched to a gene; V was cut back by 4 bases and J by 7 bases. Per the germline V gene, CDR1 is LGHDT and CDR2 is YNNKEL (reference sequence). CDR3 residues: CASSLGLAGVNEQFF. The CDR3, as DNA: TGTGCCAGCAGCCTCGGACTAGCGGGGGTTAATGAGCAGTTCTTC.

V and J are TRBV28 and TRBJ1-2, with D possibly being TRBD1 (5 bases). This CDR3 contains 12 residues. Trimming took 3 bases from V and 6 from J, leaving 8 bases between them. Germline V gene sequence: CDR1 MDHEN, CDR2 SYDVKM. CDR3 loop: CASSFREDGYTF. Here the CDR3 DNA reads TGTGCCAGCAGTTTCAGGGAGGATGGCTACACCTTC.

On this clone: The junction departs from germline at one end; a sequencing error may be responsible. The CDR3 coding sequence is TGTGCCAGCAGGGGGGGACAGGTGCATCAACCCCAGCATTTT. Translation: CASRGGQVHQPQHF. The chain employs TRBV6-6 and TRBJ1-5, with 8 bases lining up with TRBD1. Germline assignment: CDR1 MNHNY and CDR2 SVGAGI (reference sequence). The length of the CDR3 is 14 residues.

CDR3 nucleotides: TGTGCCAGCAGCTTAGACAGGGTGGGCAATTCACCCCTCCACTTT. This encodes CASSLDRVGNSPLHF. The gene calls are TRBV7-2 and TRBJ1-6, with D tentatively TRBD1 (6 bases). The CDR3 sequence is 15 residues long. Deletions cut 1 base from V and 7 bases from J, with 11 bases between. Looked up from germline, CDR1 is SGHTA and CDR2 is FQGNSA.

This chain links TRBV7-3 with TRBJ2-3; D is possibly TRBD2 (7 bases). Trimming left V 4 bases short and J 3 bases short, with 11 bases between. The germline V gene encodes CDR1 SGHTA and CDR2 FQGTGA. This CDR3 has 14 residues. The CDR3 reads CASSYGGPTDTQYF. The DNA of the CDR3 is TGTGCCAGCAGCTACGGGGGGCCGACAGATACGCAGTATTTT.

The chain has TRBV11-2 and TRBJ2-5, with 11 bases that match TRBD2. CDR1 SGHAT and CDR2 FQNNGV come from the germline V gene. This CDR3 has 17 residues. Trimming cost V 1 base and J 1 base; bases outside gene matches: 5. CDR3 coding DNA: TGTGCCAGCAGCTTAGGGGCTAGCGGGGGGTTCCAAGAGACCCAGTACTTC. Translation gives CASSLGASGGFQETQYF.

The chain combines TRBV5-5 with TRBJ2-1; TRBD2 matches 12 bases. The germline V gene has CDR1 SGHKS and CDR2 YYEKEE (reference sequence). This CDR3 has 20 amino acids. V lost 2 bases, J lost 0 bases, and 12 bases stayed unmatched. CDR3 residues: CASSFYSLAGGLSSYNEQFF. CDR3 in DNA: TGTGCCAGCAGCTTTTATAGTCTAGCGGGAGGGCTGAGCTCCTACAATGAGCAGTTCTTC.

V and J are TRBV28 and TRBJ2-2; perhaps TRBD1 as D (5 bases). CDR3 length: 15 amino acids. Trimming took off 1 base at V and 4 bases at J, with 10 bases between the two ends. Germline values: CDR1 MDHEN, CDR2 SYDVKM. The CDR3 protein is CASSLSQTATGELFF. The CDR3, as DNA: TGTGCCAGCAGTTTATCCCAGACAGCCACCGGGGAGCTGTTTTTT.

The gene calls are TRBV30 and TRBJ2-2; possibly TRBD1 for D (6 bases). This CDR3 has 14 amino acids. From germline, CDR1 is GTSNPN and CDR2 SVGIG (reference sequence). The V gene lost 1 base and the J gene lost 4 bases, with 10 bases spanning the gap. CDR3 coding DNA: TGTGCCTGGAGTGGGGGGCTGGGCACCGGGGAGCTGTTTTTT. Protein sequence: CAWSGGLGTGELFF.

This clone was picked up a small number of times. The chain has TRBV29-1 and TRBJ2-1; D is perhaps TRBD1 (5 bases). Trimming shortened V by 3 bases and J by 10 bases, and 13 bases separated the two germline ends. Germline CDR1 SQVTM, CDR2 ANQGSEA. The CDR3 is 12 amino acids. The CDR3 region has the DNA TGCAGCGTTGAGAGGAACTCAGGGGAGCAGTTCTTC. It is translated as CSVERNSGEQFF.

This clone was detected only once. CDR3 sequence: CASTNRVNYGYTF. CDR3 sequence (DNA): TGTGCCAGCACCAACAGGGTTAACTATGGCTACACCTTC. The V and J genes are TRBV7-9 and TRBJ1-2; perhaps TRBD1 as D (6 bases). The CDR3 is made up of 13 amino acids. Between the trimmed V and J ends, which lost 7 bases and 1 base, there was a span of 10 bases. Germline V CDR1 and CDR2: SEHNR, FQNEAQ (reference sequence).

Comments on this clone: Other nucleotide sequences from this sample produce the same CDR3. The chain recombines TRBV29-1 with TRBJ2-3; 13 bases agree with TRBD2. CDR1 SQVTM and CDR2 ANQGSEA come from the germline V gene. This CDR3 has 14 residues. V lost 6 bases and J lost 2; bases outside the gene matches: 2. Here the CDR3 DNA reads TGCAGCGTAGGACTAGCGGGAGTCACAGATACGCAGTATTTT. Protein product: CSVGLAGVTDTQYF.

The J gene is TRBJ2-7, the V gene TRBV4-2, with a weak D call TRBD1 (5 bases). Germline V lookup: CDR1 LGHNA, CDR2 YNFKEQ. The CDR3 has 15 residues. The V gene lost 0 bases and the J gene lost 0 bases, with 9 bases spanning the gap. The CDR3 sequence is CASSQEYDSSYEQYF. The CDR3 region has the DNA TGTGCCAGCAGCCAAGAATACGACAGCTCCTACGAGCAGTACTTC.

The rearrangement joins TRBV29-1 to TRBJ2-7; 9 positions match TRBD1. V gave up 5 bases and J gave up 5 bases; unmatched junction bases: 10. The CDR3 is 14 amino acids. Germline V gives CDR1 SQVTM, CDR2 ANQGSEA. This CDR3 is CSVTLDRGLDEQYF. The CDR3 DNA follows: TGCAGCGTTACCTTGGACAGGGGACTCGACGAGCAGTACTTC.

The CDR3 region has the DNA TGTGCCAGCAGCCAAACCGGGACAGGGGTTGGCTACACCTTC. Its translation: CASSQTGTGVGYTF. The V gene is TRBV4-2, the J gene TRBJ1-2; 10 positions match TRBD1. CDR1 is LGHNA and CDR2 is YNFKEQ in the germline V gene. The V gene end was trimmed by 2 bases and the J gene end by 7 bases; junction bases not matched to a gene: 4. The CDR3 spans 14 residues.

The V call is TRBV2, the J call TRBJ1-2; 10 bases are a match to TRBD1. The CDR3 spans 16 residues. The V and J ends lost 6 bases and 8 bases, in that order; junction bases with no gene match: 15. Per germline, CDR1 SNHLY and CDR2 FYNNEI. CDR3 bases: TGTGCCAGCAGGCTGACAGGGGGCGCGGGATCGAGGGGCTACACCTTC. Protein sequence: CASRLTGGAGSRGYTF. Based on the CDR3 plus reference TRBV2 and TRBJ1-2, the full variable domain is EPEVTQTPSHQVTQMGQEVILRCVPISNHLYFYWYRQILGQKVEFLVSFYNNEISEKSEIFDDQFSVERPDGSNFTLKIRSTKLEDSAMYFCASRLTGGAGSRGYTFGSGTRLTVV.

Notes on this clone: At one of its ends the junction is not consistent with the germline gene, which may arise from a read error. This chain connects TRBV4-3 to TRBJ1-1; 10 nucleotides line up with TRBD1. Germline values: CDR1 LGHNA, CDR2 YSLEER. The CDR3 is 17 residues long. CDR3 loop: CASSQGTGGIPNPEAFF. CDR3 bases: TGCGCCAGCAGCCAAGGGACAGGGGGGATTCCGAACCCTGAAGCTTTCTTT.

This chain uses TRBV5-4 with TRBJ1-1, with a tentative D call TRBD1 (5 bases). This CDR3 spans 15 amino acids. Germline V gene data show CDR1 as SGHNT and CDR2 as YYREEE (reference sequence). The V end was cut by 5 bases, the J end by 1 base, with 15 bases between. CDR3 nucleotides: TGTGCCAGCAGGTACCAAACAGGAAGGAACACTGAAGCTTTCTTT. This codes for CASRYQTGRNTEAFF.

The rearrangement links TRBV5-4 to TRBJ1-4, with D perhaps matching TRBD1 (6 bases). The ends were cut back, 4 bases at V and 7 bases at J, with 14 bases in the middle. The CDR3 loop spans 14 amino acids. CDR1 is SGHNT, CDR2 YYREEE, per germline (reference sequence). Here the CDR3 reads CASSEGVRVEKLFF. DNA for the CDR3: TGTGCCAGCAGCGAGGGGGTGCGGGTTGAAAAACTGTTTTTT.

J is TRBJ1-3 and V is TRBV9, with a tentative D call TRBD1 (5 bases). Deletions cut 4 bases from V and 7 bases from J, with 15 bases between. CDR3 size: 14 residues. Germline CDR1 reads SGDLS; CDR2 reads YYNGEE. The CDR3 loop is CASSPQLKGNTIYF. The CDR3 DNA sequence: TGTGCCAGCAGCCCTCAATTAAAGGGGAACACCATATATTTT.

The CDR3 DNA reads TGTGCCAGCAGCTTTCGGGGCTACGAGCAGTACTTC. This codes for CASSFRGYEQYF. The chain uses TRBV5-6 and TRBJ2-7; perhaps TRBD2 as D (5 bases). This CDR3 is 12 amino acids long. CDR1 is SGHDT and CDR2 is YYEEEE in the germline V gene. V was trimmed by 2 bases and J by 3 bases, leaving 6 bases between them.

This chain connects TRBV18 to TRBJ1-3; D is ambiguous. The CDR3 totals 16 residues. The germline gives CDR1 KGHSH, CDR2 LQKENI. V was shortened by 0 bases and J by 0 bases, with 9 bases between the two germline ends. The CDR3 loop reads CASSPPTGYSGNTIYF. CDR3 bases: TGTGCCAGCTCACCACCGACGGGGTACTCTGGAAACACCATATATTTT.

The V and J genes are TRBV3-1 (or the pseudogene TRBV3-2) and TRBJ2-2; 10 positions agree with TRBD2. This CDR3 spans 15 amino acids. Germline V gene data show CDR1 as LGHDT and CDR2 as YNNKEL (reference sequence). Trimming cost V 7 bases and J 4 bases; bases outside gene matches: 6. The CDR3 here is CASKKREGLTGELFF. CDR3 bases: TGTGCCAGCAAGAAGCGGGAGGGTCTCACCGGGGAGCTGTTTTTT.

J is TRBJ2-1 and V is TRBV3-1 (or the pseudogene TRBV3-2); TRBD1 matches at 7 bases. The CDR3 loop spans 16 amino acids. J was trimmed by 8 bases and V by 1 base; bases with no gene match: 11. Germline values: CDR1 LGHDT, CDR2 YNNKEL (reference sequence). CDR3: CASSQGRQGKVDEQFF. In nucleotides, the CDR3 is TGTGCCAGCAGCCAAGGTAGACAGGGCAAAGTGGATGAGCAGTTCTTC.

This clone has more than one count but fewer than ten. The chain is built from TRBV6-2 or TRBV6-3 and TRBJ2-5, with 8 bases identical to TRBD1. CDR1 MNHEY and CDR2 SVGEGT come from the germline V gene. The CDR3 is 15 amino acids. V was pared by 5 bases and J by 5 bases, with 10 bases of the junction left unmatched. The CDR3 coding sequence is TGTGCCAGCAGTCGCAACCCGGACAGGGTTGAGACCCAGTACTTC. Translating it yields CASSRNPDRVETQYF.

The gene calls are TRBV7-2 and TRBJ1-2, with 7 bases aligning to TRBD1. This CDR3 spans 14 amino acids. V lost 4 bases to trimming and J lost 4 bases; unmatched junction nucleotides: 6. Germline values: CDR1 SGHTA, CDR2 FQGNSA. The CDR3 DNA reads as TGTGCCAGCAGCTCCGGGGACAGAAGCTATGGCTACACCTTC. It is translated as CASSSGDRSYGYTF.

The rearrangement joins TRBV4-1 to TRBJ2-1, with 9 bases matching TRBD2. V shed 1 base, J shed 7 bases, and the junction held 17 bases outside the gene matches. The germline V gene encodes CDR1 MGHRA and CDR2 YSYEKL. This CDR3 has 19 residues. In nucleotides, the CDR3 is TGCGCCAGCAGCCAAGTGGAATTAGCGGGAGTAATTTTCTGGAATGAGCAGTTCTTC. Translated: CASSQVELAGVIFWNEQFF.

This chain joins TRBV29-1 and TRBJ2-3; D is ambiguous. The germline V and J ends were trimmed by 6 bases and 0 bases, with 10 bases remaining between them. The CDR3 spans 13 residues. Germline V CDR1 and CDR2: SQVTM, ANQGSEA. Here the CDR3 DNA reads TGCAGCGTCACCCCGACTAGCACAGATACGCAGTATTTT. Translated, it gives CSVTPTSTDTQYF.

V usage is TRBV4-3 and J usage is TRBJ2-4; no clear D. The CDR3 contains 14 residues. Per germline, CDR1 LGHNA and CDR2 YSLEER. The ends were cut back, 0 bases at V and 3 bases at J, with 6 bases in the middle. CDR3 coding DNA: TGCGCCAGCAGCCAAGATAACTACAAAAACATTCAGTACTTC. Its translation is CASSQDNYKNIQYF.